The T cell receptor (beta chain) under discussion was sequenced for a study of hypomethylating agent response in myelodysplastic syndrome. Study-wide results and caveats: This small study analyzed only around 11 patients. No significant post-treatment change in richness, rarefaction diversity or clonality, across all patients or response groups.

The CDR3 covers 12 residues. Trimming took off 5 bases at V and 12 bases at J, with 14 bases between the two ends. The germline V gene has CDR1 SGHVS and CDR2 FQNEAQ. The repertoire was sequenced with immunoSEQ multiplex PCR; TCRdb's copy has only in-frame clones and lacks some. The sample consists of around 3,000 clones, 82% of them appearing once. This clone came up a few times. As yet, its antigen is unknown. The V call is TRBV7-8, the J call TRBJ1-5, with a possible D match to TRBD1 (5 bases). The sequence derives from a human donor with myelodysplastic syndrome. Sequenced here: bone marrow, sampled before or after starting hypomethylating agent treatment for myelodysplastic syndrome (not recorded which). This CDR3 is CASSLIGGSQHF. The DNA for the CDR3 is TGTGCCAGCAGCCTTATTGGGGGGAGCCAGCATTTT. The variable domain in full, completed from reference TRBV7-8 and TRBJ1-5, reads GAGVSQSPRYKVAKRGQDVALRCDPISGHVSLFWYQQALGQGPEFLTYFQNEAQLDKSGLPSDRFFAERPEGSVSTLKIQRTQQEDSAVYLCASSLIGGSQHFGDGTRLSIL.